Sequencing of this TCR beta chain was carried out in a study of regulatory T cells in long-lasting Graves disease listed by TCRdb under 2021. Notes on the research overall: Persistent Graves' disease was defined as antithyroid drug treatment for over 5 years with persistently positive TSH receptor autoantibodies. A total of some 35 samples underwent TCR sequencing: around 13 from persistent and roughly 20 from newly diagnosed Graves' disease patients. Persistent Graves' disease patients in the clinical cohort had taken antithyroid drugs for 8 to 12 years on average. This study used TCR sequencing and RNA sequencing of peripheral blood to compare persistent Graves' disease patients against newly diagnosed Graves' disease patients. The study was conducted in China and was registered as a clinical trial.

With regard to this clonotype: The antigen it recognizes is unknown. A single base separates this from a much larger clone, so it may be a read error.

Receptors were amplified or captured by multiplex PCR. Sequencing took place on an Illumina HiSeq 4000. To build TCR beta libraries, CDR3 regions were amplified by Arm-PCR using iRepertoire HTBI primers. Before sequencing, the PCR products underwent gel purification. Per the source publication's procedure: A total of 62 TRBV and 14 TRBJ segments were identified across samples and were used for gene usage analysis of CDR3 amino acid clonotypes. COPE and FqMerger were used to merge the filtered high-quality paired reads into contigs. BLAST was used to align contigs to the IMGT TRBV, TRBD and TRBJ reference genes, and CDR3 was defined following IMGT. Highly expanded clones were defined as clonotypes with a frequency above 0.1%. Shannon entropy served as the measure of repertoire diversity, while the Gini coefficient captured V-J evenness. A clonotype found in more than one individual was treated as public. The raw public reads went through TCRdb reprocessing: fastp at Q25, MiXCR clone calling, in-frame beta chains kept. Rows merge per CDR3 protein into single entries with the most common DNA and genes. It is TCRdb's table, rather than the study itself, that gives the V and J calls and clone size. This sample lists roughly 430,000 distinct CDR3 sequences; around 20% were detected once. The ten largest account for around an eighth of the sample.

The time point label corresponds to: persistent/refractory GD, antithyroid drugs over 5 years with positive TRAb. RNA was extracted from PBMCs in TRIzol for both TCR sequencing and RNA sequencing. The diagnosis of Graves' disease followed American Thyroid Association guidelines. Recruitment of patients was carried out at an endocrinology department in Xi'an, China. Each patient gave approximately 10 milliliters of peripheral blood, collected in an EDTA anticoagulant tube. Ficoll Paque Plus density gradient separation was used to isolate PBMCs, and no further T cell sorting was performed. An Agilent 2100 Bioanalyzer and agarose gel were used to assess RNA quality, and a NanoDrop 2000 was used to measure RNA concentration. What the research found in general, with its limitations: Sequencing and analysis were restricted to the TCR beta chain. The study examined only peripheral blood because the primary lesion, thyroid tissue, could not be accessed. TRBV28, TRBJ1-2 and TRBJ2-5 were preferentially used in persistent disease, while TRBV20-1 and TRBJ2-1 were favored in newly diagnosed disease. The authors acknowledged the small sample size as a limitation that may reduce accuracy. Compared with newly diagnosed patients, persistent Graves' disease patients had lower TCR Shannon entropy and fewer highly expanded clones, which suggests clonal expansion. Patients with persistent disease shared more public clonotypes (fewer than 3,000) than newly diagnosed patients did (more than 900).

V loses 3 bases, J loses 7 bases, and the germline ends lie 18 bases apart. The CDR3 goes from the cysteine to the phenylalanine over 15 residues. Only the CDR3 part of the read is kept: 45 bases, read in frame from the first base. Sequences LGHDT (CDR1) and YNNKEL (CDR2) are obtained from the germline V gene (reference sequence). Sequences were derived from peripheral blood mononuclear cells (PBMCs), sampled when the disease was refractory, from a patient treated with antithyroid drugs. The chain employs TRBV3-1 and TRBJ2-5; 6 matching bases give a weak D call of TRBD1. This TCR was recovered from a female donor with Graves disease. The CDR3 region has the sequence CASSQLTGGRGTQYF. The sequence in DNA is TGTGCCAGCAGCCAGTTGACAGGCGGCAGGGGGACCCAGTACTTC.